The 7 T cell receptor beta chains reported below all come from one sample, sequenced in a study of blood T cells in healthy people across ages. A second roughly 6 to 11 cycle PCR used barcoded and J-beta primers. TCRdb reanalysed the 5' RACE reads using MiXCR and keeps one entry per CDR3 protein. The sample comprises about 570,000 distinct CDR3 sequences, roughly 28% of which are singletons, and approximately 18% rests with the top ten. The sample consisted of blood. Receptors originate from a woman aged 70 to 79 in good health.

The chain combines TRBV5-1 with TRBJ2-7; 9 bases map to TRBD1. The CDR3 contains 15 residues. Germline V lookup: CDR1 SGHRS, CDR2 YFSETQ. With V trimmed by 4 bases and J by 3 bases, 8 bases remained unmatched. In DNA form, the CDR3 reads TGCGCCAGCAGCATTGGGGTGGGACAGGGCTACGAGCAGTACTTC. Its translation is CASSIGVGQGYEQYF.

This clonotype was counted only a few times. The chain carries TRBV4-1 and TRBJ2-3, with a weak D call TRBD2 (5 bases). Per germline, CDR1 MGHRA and CDR2 YSYEKL. This CDR3 has 13 residues. Trimming stripped 3 bases from V and 6 bases from J, with 10 bases between. This CDR3 reads CASSQRGLDTQYF. The DNA for the CDR3 is TGCGCCAGCAGCCAGAGAGGGTTGGATACGCAGTATTTT.

V gene TRBV4-2 combines with J gene TRBJ2-2; D gene ambiguous. The CDR3 is made up of 10 amino acids. CDR1 and CDR2 from the germline V gene are LGHNA and YNFKEQ. V dropped 8 bases and J dropped 7 bases, with 5 bases sitting between them. The DNA of the CDR3 is TGTGCCAGCGGCAACGGGGAGCTGTTTTTT. Its translation is CASGNGELFF.

CDR3 sequence: CASTGGGTEAFF. DNA for the CDR3: TGTGCCAGCACCGGAGGAGGTACTGAAGCTTTCTTT. The chain has TRBV6-5 and TRBJ1-1; D unresolved. Trimming stripped 7 bases from V and 5 bases from J, with 11 bases between. Germline V gene sequence: CDR1 MNHEY, CDR2 SVGAGI. This CDR3 comprises 12 residues.

This chain joins TRBV20-1 and TRBJ2-3, with a tentative D call TRBD2 (7 bases). Germline V lookup: CDR1 DFQATT, CDR2 SNEGSKA (reference sequence). The CDR3 runs 15 residues. V was clipped by 6 bases and J by 4 bases, with 20 bases between them. In DNA, the CDR3 is TGCAGTGCGATGGGAGGCTCGGGGGGCCCAGATACGCAGTATTTT. Its protein is CSAMGGSGGPDTQYF.

This clonotype was counted only a few times. V and J are TRBV20-1 and TRBJ2-3; 10 bases are shared with TRBD2. The V segment lost 1 base and the J segment 0 bases; nucleotides outside the gene matches: 10. CDR1 is DFQATT and CDR2 is SNEGSKA in the germline V gene (reference sequence). The CDR3 loop spans 18 amino acids. The CDR3 DNA reads as TGCAGTGCTAGAGGGTACCCCGAGCGGGGGGGTAGCACAGATACGCAGTATTTT. It translates to CSARGYPERGGSTDTQYF.

The CDR3 region has the DNA TGTGCCAGCAGGAGCGGACTGTTGAATGAAAAACTGTTTTTT. Its translation is CASRSGLLNEKLFF. The chain carries TRBV2 and TRBJ1-4; D remains ambiguous. This CDR3 is 14 amino acids long. Per the germline V gene, CDR1 is SNHLY and CDR2 is FYNNEI. Between the trimmed V and J ends, which lost 6 bases and 5 bases, there was a span of 13 bases.